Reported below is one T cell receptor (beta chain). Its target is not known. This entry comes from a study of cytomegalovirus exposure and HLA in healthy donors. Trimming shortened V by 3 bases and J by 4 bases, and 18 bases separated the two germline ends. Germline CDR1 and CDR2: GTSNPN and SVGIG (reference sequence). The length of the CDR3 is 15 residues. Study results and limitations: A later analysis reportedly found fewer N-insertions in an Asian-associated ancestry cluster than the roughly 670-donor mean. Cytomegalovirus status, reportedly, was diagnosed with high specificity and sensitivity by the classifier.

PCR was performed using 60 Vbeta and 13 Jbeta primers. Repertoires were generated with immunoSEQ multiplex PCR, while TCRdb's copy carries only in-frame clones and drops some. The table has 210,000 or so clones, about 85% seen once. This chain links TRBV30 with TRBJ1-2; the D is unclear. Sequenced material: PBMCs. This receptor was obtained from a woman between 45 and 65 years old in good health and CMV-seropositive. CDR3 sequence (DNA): TGTGCCTGGAGGTCGCGACCCGTGGAGAGCTATGGCTACACCTTC. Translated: CAWRSRPVESYGYTF.